This entry lists 15 T cell receptor beta chains sequenced from one sample in a study of blood T cell repertoires in COVID-19 (dated by TCRdb to the early 2020s). Library method: the immunoSEQ multiplex PCR assay. The source is immuneACCESS, and TCRdb retained only in-frame sequences with V and J called. Part of the clones is not carried over; for the studies checked, unresolved V genes explain less than half of this, and the remainder is unexplained. In all, the sample holds about 100,000 clones, and 90% to 95% of those were seen once. The ten biggest clones cover 2.1% of the sample. The sample comprised peripheral blood. The receptor source for this set is a man in his forties or fifties with active COVID-19.

The V and J genes are TRBV6-5 and TRBJ2-1; D uncertain. The V gene lost 4 bases and the J gene lost 7 bases, with 17 bases spanning the gap. CDR1 and CDR2 from the germline V gene are MNHEY and SVGAGI. The CDR3 loop spans 15 amino acids. CDR3 in DNA: TGTGCCAGCAGTTCGACTCCGCTGGTACAAAATGAGCAGTTCTTC. As protein: CASSSTPLVQNEQFF.

This chain uses TRBV7-2 with TRBJ1-5; the match to TRBD1 covers 8 bases. The CDR3 extends over 15 amino acids. CDR1 SGHTA and CDR2 FQGNSA come from the germline V gene. Trimming removed 6 bases from V and 5 bases from J; junction bases left unmatched: 9. In DNA, the CDR3 is TGTGCCAGCAGTCAAACCAGGGGGCTGGATCAGCCCCAGCATTTT. This codes for CASSQTRGLDQPQHF.

V gene TRBV9 combines with J gene TRBJ1-4, with 10 bases lining up with TRBD1. The CDR3 length is 15 residues. Germline V gene data show CDR1 as SGDLS and CDR2 as YYNGEE. V was clipped by 2 bases and J by 7 bases; unmatched bases: 5. The CDR3 reads CASSVSTGGFEKLFF. The CDR3 coding sequence is TGTGCCAGCAGCGTTTCGACAGGGGGCTTTGAAAAACTGTTTTTT.

CDR3 in amino acids: CASSVEQTSRSIYF. As DNA, the CDR3 is TGTGCCAGCAGCGTAGAGCAGACATCCCGCTCCATATATTTT. The genes are TRBV9 and TRBJ1-3; D is undetermined. Germline CDR1 reads SGDLS; CDR2 reads YYNGEE. CDR3 size: 14 residues. Trimming took 0 bases from V and 11 from J, leaving 15 bases between them.

The V and J genes are TRBV2 and TRBJ2-5, with TRBD2 matching over 15 bases. V lost 8 bases, J lost 5 bases, and 12 bases stayed unmatched. This CDR3 spans 17 amino acids. Germline V gives CDR1 SNHLY, CDR2 FYNNEI. CDR3 region: CASGSSGLAGGPETQYF. In DNA form, the CDR3 reads TGTGCCAGCGGGAGTTCGGGACTAGCGGGGGGCCCCGAGACCCAGTACTTC.

This clone was counted a single time. The chain links TRBV24-1 to TRBJ2-3; 9 positions match TRBD1. Germline CDR1 is KGHDR and CDR2 is SFDVKD. This CDR3 comprises 19 residues. The V segment lost 4 bases and the J segment 1 base; nucleotides outside the gene matches: 14. CDR3 residues: CATSDSTLRTGEGTDTQYF. CDR3 coding DNA: TGTGCCACCAGTGACTCAACCCTAAGGACAGGGGAAGGCACAGATACGCAGTATTTT.

The genes are TRBV5-5 and TRBJ2-5, with a tentative D call TRBD2 (6 bases). V was clipped by 0 bases and J by 5 bases, with 8 bases between them. CDR3 length equals 13 residues. Germline values: CDR1 SGHKS, CDR2 YYEKEE (reference sequence). CDR3 in DNA: TGTGCCAGCAGCTTGGGTGGGGGGGAGACCCAGTACTTC. This sequence encodes CASSLGGGETQYF. Variable domain in full (rest from reference TRBV5-5 and TRBJ2-5): DAGVTQSPTHLIKTRGQQVTLRCSPISGHKSVSWYQQVLGQGPQFIFQYYEKEERGRGNFPDRFSARQFPNYSSELNVNALLLGDSALYLCASSLGGGETQYFGPGTRLLVL.

The rearrangement links TRBV11-2 to TRBJ2-7; D remains unclear. V lost 2 bases, J lost 3 bases, and 8 bases lay in between. There are 13 residues in the CDR3. Germline V CDR1 and CDR2: SGHAT, FQNNGV. This chain's CDR3 is CASSLLHSYEQYV. The CDR3 coding sequence is TGTGCCAGCAGCTTACTTCACAGCTACGAGCAGTACGTC.

V is TRBV7-9 and J is TRBJ2-2, with a possible D match to TRBD1 (5 bases). The CDR3 is 14 residues long. From germline, CDR1 is SEHNR and CDR2 FQNEAQ (reference sequence). V lost 5 bases to trimming and J lost 3 bases, with 10 bases between them. The DNA for the CDR3 is TGTGCCAGCAGCCGAACAGGATACACCGGGGAGCTGTTTTTT. It codes for CASSRTGYTGELFF.

The chain is built from TRBV2 and TRBJ1-5, with D perhaps TRBD1 (6 bases). This CDR3 contains 15 residues. The V and J ends lost 0 bases and 4 bases respectively, with 10 bases between them. Germline assignment: CDR1 SNHLY and CDR2 FYNNEI. Written as DNA, the CDR3 is TGTGCCAGCAGTGAAGCACTTACAGGGAATCAGCCCCAGCATTTT. Translating gives CASSEALTGNQPQHF. Filled out from reference TRBV2 and TRBJ1-5, the complete variable domain reads EPEVTQTPSHQVTQMGQEVILRCVPISNHLYFYWYRQILGQKVEFLVSFYNNEISEKSEIFDDQFSVERPDGSNFTLKIRSTKLEDSAMYFCASSEALTGNQPQHFGDGTRLSIL.

The chain links TRBV5-5 to TRBJ1-3; TRBD1 matches 8 bases. The length of the CDR3 is 19 residues. CDR1 and CDR2 (germline): SGHKS, YYEKEE (reference sequence). Unmatched junction bases numbered 16, after V lost 4 bases and J lost 1 base. The CDR3 nucleotides read TGTGCCAGCAGCCCCATCCCCCCTGGACAGGGTTCTTCTGGAAACACCATATATTTT. Residues: CASSPIPPGQGSSGNTIYF.

This chain joins TRBV9 and TRBJ2-1; 10 bases fit TRBD2. Germline V lookup: CDR1 SGDLS, CDR2 YYNGEE. With 1 base clipped from V and 4 bases from J, the junction kept 5 bases outside the gene matches. The CDR3 covers 16 residues. The CDR3 DNA reads as TGTGCCAGCAGCGTACGGTCTAGCGGGGGTTACAATGAGCAGTTCTTC. Translation gives CASSVRSSGGYNEQFF.

This clone came up a few times. This sequence joins TRBV5-6 and TRBJ1-6, with a weak D call TRBD1 (6 bases). The V end lost 3 bases, the J end lost 2 bases, and 12 bases lay between the germline ends. The CDR3 is 16 amino acids. Looked up from germline, CDR1 is SGHDT and CDR2 is YYEEEE. DNA for the CDR3: TGTGCCAGCAGCTCTACACAGGGAGCCTATAATTCACCCCTCCACTTT. It codes for CASSSTQGAYNSPLHF.

This clone was counted a single time. The chain uses TRBV3-1 (or the pseudogene TRBV3-2) and TRBJ2-5, with 9 bases fitting TRBD1. In germline, CDR1 is LGHDT, CDR2 YNNKEL (reference sequence). The CDR3 sequence is 14 residues long. The V segment lost 8 bases and the J segment 2 bases; nucleotides outside the gene matches: 6. The CDR3 DNA is TGTGCCAGCGGGACAGGGCTAAAACAAGAGACCCAGTACTTC. It yields the protein CASGTGLKQETQYF.

The chain is built from TRBV3-1 (or the pseudogene TRBV3-2) and TRBJ1-6, with D perhaps TRBD1 (6 bases). CDR3 length: 14 residues. V was cut by 6 bases and J by 5 bases, with 11 bases left in between. CDR1 and CDR2 from the germline V gene are LGHDT and YNNKEL (reference sequence). The CDR3 DNA sequence: TGTGCCAGCAGTCGACAGGCGGATAATTCACCCCTCCACTTT. Its protein product is CASSRQADNSPLHF.